One sample yielded the 6 T cell receptor beta chains listed below, sequenced in a study of beta chain features in type 1 diabetes. Since all of the isolated RNA was reverse transcribed, expressed TCRB transcripts were what got sequenced. Only in-frame clones appear in the TCRdb table, and some are missing; sequencing was by immunoSEQ multiplex PCR. The data contain roughly 120,000 clones, less than 40% of them singletons. Sequencing used stem cell memory CD4+ T cells from blood. These receptors were taken from a woman aged 18-29 years in good health.

A few counts support this clone. The V and J genes are TRBV29-1 and TRBJ1-2; D is uncertain. Germline V CDR1 and CDR2: SQVTM, ANQGSEA. CDR3 length equals 13 residues. V was clipped by 3 bases and J by 6 bases, with 14 bases between them. CDR3 in amino acids: CSVDPPSSDGYTF. The CDR3 nucleotides read TGCAGCGTTGATCCCCCGTCCAGCGATGGCTACACCTTC.

The chain combines TRBV18 with TRBJ1-1, with D maybe TRBD1 (5 bases). Trimming removed 6 bases at V and 5 bases at J, with 13 bases between. CDR3 size: 13 residues. CDR1 KGHSH and CDR2 LQKENI come from the germline V gene. The CDR3 loop is CASSLGRGTEAFF. The CDR3 nucleotides read TGTGCCAGCTCTCTAGGGAGGGGAACTGAAGCTTTCTTT.

Only a few counts were recorded for this clone. The V and J genes are TRBV28 and TRBJ2-1; tentative D call: TRBD2 (6 bases). The CDR3 is 15 residues long. Trimming took off 6 bases at V and 5 bases at J, with 17 bases between the two ends. The germline CDR1 and CDR2 sequences are MDHEN and SYDVKM. The DNA of the CDR3 is TGTGCCAGCAGCGTTAGGGGCGGGGTTAACAATGAGCAGTTCTTC. Translating it yields CASSVRGGVNNEQFF.

The sample holds a few counts of this clone. The chain joins TRBV7-9 to TRBJ2-5; D is possibly TRBD2 (6 bases). The V and J ends lost 5 bases and 1 base respectively, with 14 bases between them. The CDR3 has 15 amino acids. Germline CDR1 SEHNR, CDR2 FQNEAQ (reference sequence). CDR3 region: CASSNLGGRQETQYF. For the CDR3, the DNA is TGTGCCAGCAGCAATCTGGGGGGTCGCCAAGAGACCCAGTACTTC.

The chain is built from TRBV7-9 and TRBJ1-5, with a possible D match to TRBD1 (5 bases). V was pared by 6 bases and J by 0 bases, with 15 bases between. This CDR3 contains 16 residues. The germline V gene encodes CDR1 SEHNR and CDR2 FQNEAQ (reference sequence). CDR3: CASSQGAGFSNQPQHF. In nucleotides, the CDR3 is TGTGCCAGCAGTCAAGGGGCTGGATTTAGCAATCAGCCCCAGCATTTT. Looking up the rest from reference TRBV7-9 and TRBJ1-5 gives the full variable domain: DTGVSQNPRHKITKRGQNVTFRCDPISEHNRLYWYRQTLGQGPEFLTYFQNEAQLEKSRLLSDRFSAERPKGSFSTLEIQRTEQGDSAMYLCASSQGAGFSNQPQHFGDGTRLSIL.

The chain combines TRBV6-5 with TRBJ1-5; a possible D gene is TRBD1 (5 bases). Germline V gene lookup returns CDR1 MNHEY and CDR2 SVGAGI. There are 13 residues in the CDR3. V was clipped by 4 bases and J by 4 bases, with 8 bases between them. In DNA form, the CDR3 reads TGTGCCAGCAGTTTACAGGTTAATCAGCCCCAGCATTTT. Its translation: CASSLQVNQPQHF.